This TCR beta chain was found in a study of T cells after yellow fever vaccination. TCRdb reanalysed the 5' RACE reads using MiXCR and keeps one entry per CDR3 protein. This table holds some 290,000 distinct CDR3 sequences, roughly 10% found once. Looked up from germline, CDR1 is LGHDT and CDR2 is YNNKEL (reference sequence). CDR3 length: 14 residues. Germline trimming cut 4 bases from V and 7 bases from J; bases unmatched to any gene: 8. This clonotype was seen a handful of times. The source was CD4+ T cells sorted from PBMCs, collected 45 days after the yellow fever booster vaccination. The rearrangement joins TRBV3-1 to TRBJ1-2, with 8 bases lining up with TRBD1. This clonotype was sampled from a man aged 18 to 29 who received the YFV17D yellow fever vaccine. Here the CDR3 reads CASSPRPGGGGYTF. The DNA for the CDR3 is TGTGCCAGCAGCCCCCGTCCAGGGGGCGGTGGCTACACCTTC.